This TCR beta chain was observed in a study of CD8+ T cells in alopecia areata. cDNA reverse transcribed from extracted RNA served as the sequencing template. TCRdb's copy holds only in-frame clones and misses some; the assay was immunoSEQ multiplex PCR. This table has about 120,000 clones, 53% appearing once. The treatment denotes: oral pan-JAK inhibitor, 5-10 mg twice daily. The CDR3 spans 13 residues. Germline CDR1 is MGHDK and CDR2 is SYGVNS. With 7 bases removed from V and 7 bases from J, the gap between germline ends came to 11 bases. Findings and limits, study-wide: Persistence of many expanded lesional clones was seen in scalp and blood during tofacitinib. Scalp repertoires also include resident alphabeta T cells from normal skin. Among the top 100, expanded CD8+ clones, as well as scalp clonality, were significantly decreased by tofacitinib.

With respect to this clone: The antigen is unknown.

The chain recombines TRBV25-1 with TRBJ1-6, with unresolved D. The sample was CD4+ T cells sorted from blood, taken at week 4, from a patient treated with tofacitinib. The origin of this receptor is a human donor with alopecia areata. CDR3 residues: CASTPPTNSPLHF. The CDR3 DNA reads as TGTGCCAGCACCCCTCCGACGAATTCACCCCTCCACTTT.